The 32 T cell receptor beta chains below all came from one sample that was sequenced in a study of post-analysis software for immune sequencing data. Study-wide points: TRBV5-6, TRBV5-1 and TRBV20-1 belonged to a set of roughly 5 TRBV segments that were more frequent in patients than controls.

For these receptors, no antigen is known. Unique molecular identifiers featured in each of the TCR beta cDNA libraries. TCRdb analysed the PCR reads with MiXCR anew, one entry per CDR3 protein. The table lists hundreds of thousands of distinct CDR3 sequences, around 50% of them singletons. Sequencing was carried out using blood. These receptors all stem from a girl under 18 with multiple sclerosis.

This clonotype was found a few times. This chain links TRBV11-2 with TRBJ2-7; a weak D match, TRBD1 (6 bases). The closer fit of TRBJ2-4 to the DNA end suggests the J call may be wrong. Germline V gives CDR1 SGHAT, CDR2 FQNNGV. The CDR3 extends over 21 amino acids. Written as DNA, the CDR3 is TGTGCCAGCAGCTTAGATGCGCTGAGGGACATTTCTACCGGGATTCAGAACATTCAGTACTTC. Translation gives CASSLDALRDISTGIQNIQYF.

The CDR3 coding sequence is TGTGCCATCAGTACTAGCGGGAGGGCCTCCGGGGCCAACGTCCTGACTTTC. It translates to CAISTSGRASGANVLTF. This rearrangement joins TRBV10-3 to TRBJ2-6; 13 positions match TRBD2. The germline V gene has CDR1 ENHRY and CDR2 SYGVKD. The trim removed 5 bases at V and 4 bases at J, leaving 5 bases unmatched. This CDR3 spans 17 amino acids.

This clonotype was seen a single time. The gene calls are TRBV5-6 and TRBJ2-4, with D unresolved. TRBJ2-7 matches the DNA end more closely, so the J call is doubtful. The germline V gene encodes CDR1 SGHDT and CDR2 YYEEEE. The CDR3 is 13 residues long. The CDR3 protein is CASSLGRPHEQYF. In DNA, the CDR3 is TGTGCCAGCAGCTTGGGGCGACCACACGAGCAGTACTTC.

This clonotype came up a few times. The chain has TRBV6-6 and TRBJ2-4, with TRBD2 matching over 7 bases. The end of the DNA aligns better with TRBJ2-7, so the J call may be wrong. CDR3 length: 14 residues. Per germline, CDR1 MNHNY and CDR2 SVGAGI (reference sequence). The CDR3 DNA is TGTGCCAGCAGTAACCGACTAGCCAACTACGAGCAGTACTTC. Encoded protein: CASSNRLANYEQYF.

This clonotype was counted only a few times. The chain couples TRBV20-1 to TRBJ2-7; TRBD2 matches at 9 bases. The CDR3 consists of 14 residues. Germline V gene sequence: CDR1 DFQATT, CDR2 SNEGSKA (reference sequence). The ends lost 1 base at V and 2 bases at J; junction bases unmatched: 3. CDR3 nucleotide sequence: TGCAGTGCTAGAGTCCTAGCGGGACCCTACGAGCAGTACTTC. Protein sequence: CSARVLAGPYEQYF.

The chain couples TRBV10-3 to TRBJ1-1; no firm D call. The V end was cut by 2 bases, the J end by 1 base, with 11 bases between. The CDR3 covers 15 residues. Germline V gene data show CDR1 as ENHRY and CDR2 as SYGVKD. CDR3 loop: CAISEPQSGNTEAFF. Written as DNA, the CDR3 is TGTGCCATCAGTGAGCCGCAGTCGGGGAACACTGAAGCTTTCTTT.

As for this clonotype: The germline gene is not matched at one end of the junction; a read error may be the cause. This chain uses TRBV20-1 with TRBJ2-7; 12 nucleotides match TRBD1. This CDR3 is built from 14 residues. The germline V gene has CDR1 DFQATT and CDR2 SNEGSKA (reference sequence). CDR3 sequence reads: CGASPGTGGVEQYF. The CDR3 DNA follows: TGCGGTGCTAGCCCCGGGACAGGGGGCGTCGAGCAGTACTTC.

The V call is TRBV20-1, the J call TRBJ2-7, with D possibly being TRBD1 or TRBD2 (6 bases each). The V gene's germline CDR1 is DFQATT and CDR2 SNEGSKA (reference sequence). The CDR3 extends over 12 amino acids. Trimming took 5 bases from V and 2 from J, leaving 10 bases between them. The CDR3 DNA reads TGCAGTGCTGCGGGACACCCCTACGAGCAGTACTTC. Its translation: CSAAGHPYEQYF.

The rearrangement joins TRBV29-1 to TRBJ2-5; D might be TRBD1 or TRBD2, each matching 6 bases. V lost 6 bases and J 2 bases, leaving 13 bases between the germline ends. CDR3 length: 13 amino acids. Germline V gene lookup returns CDR1 SQVTM and CDR2 ANQGSEA. CDR3 nucleotides: TGCAGCGTAGGGGGGACTCCACAAGAGACCCAGTACTTC. Residues: CSVGGTPQETQYF.

Points on this clonotype: A read error may produce the germline difference seen at one junction end. The genes are TRBV20-1 and TRBJ1-2, with D perhaps TRBD1 (5 bases). CDR1 DFQATT and CDR2 SNEGSKA come from the germline V gene (reference sequence). This CDR3 spans 14 amino acids. The CDR3 reads CSVRDGTANYGYTF. CDR3 DNA: TGCAGTGTTAGAGATGGGACTGCTAACTATGGCTACACCTTC.

This clonotype came up a few times. V gene TRBV10-3 combines with J gene TRBJ1-1; 8 nucleotides agree with TRBD1. Germline CDR1 is ENHRY and CDR2 is SYGVKD. The CDR3 runs 15 residues. The junction had 7 bases not matched to a gene; V was cut back by 6 bases and J by 1 base. CDR3 sequence: CAIRGRDRGNTEAFF. DNA for the CDR3: TGTGCCATCAGGGGACGAGACAGGGGGAACACTGAAGCTTTCTTT.

The V and J genes are TRBV2 and TRBJ2-2; weak D call: TRBD2 (6 bases). Germline V gives CDR1 SNHLY, CDR2 FYNNEI. V was trimmed by 5 bases and J by 4 bases, leaving 17 bases between them. The CDR3 runs to 16 residues. CDR3 nucleotide sequence: TGTGCCAGCAGTCGACTTCCCGTAGCGGCCACCGGGGAGCTGTTTTTT. Translation gives CASSRLPVAATGELFF.

This clonotype has just a few counts. V gene TRBV7-9 combines with J gene TRBJ2-3, with 10 bases aligning to TRBD2. The germline CDR1 and CDR2 sequences are SEHNR and FQNEAQ (reference sequence). J gave up 3 bases and V 4 bases, and 7 bases lay outside the gene matches. The CDR3 length is 16 residues. CDR3 in amino acids: CASSSTSGWETDTQYF. In DNA form, the CDR3 reads TGTGCCAGCAGCTCGACTAGCGGGTGGGAAACAGATACGCAGTATTTT.

This sequence joins TRBV27 and TRBJ2-1, with a tentative D call TRBD2 (5 bases). The CDR3 is 16 amino acids. V gave up 2 bases and J gave up 9 bases, with 20 bases separating them. Germline lookup yields CDR1 MNHEY and CDR2 SMNVEV (reference sequence). The chain's CDR3 is CASSLKPSPPGSEQFF. The CDR3, as DNA: TGTGCCAGCAGTTTAAAACCTTCGCCCCCGGGGAGTGAGCAGTTCTTC.

The rearrangement joins TRBV7-8 to TRBJ2-7; 12 bases fit TRBD2. Germline lookup yields CDR1 SGHVS and CDR2 FQNEAQ. V dropped 5 bases and J dropped 6; count of bases not matched to a gene: 8. The CDR3 extends over 15 amino acids. The CDR3 reads CASSGRTSGTGEQYF. The CDR3 DNA reads TGTGCCAGCAGCGGACGGACTAGCGGGACAGGCGAGCAGTACTTC. Full variable domain (missing parts from reference TRBV7-8 and TRBJ2-7): GAGVSQSPRYKVAKRGQDVALRCDPISGHVSLFWYQQALGQGPEFLTYFQNEAQLDKSGLPSDRFFAERPEGSVSTLKIQRTQQEDSAVYLCASSGRTSGTGEQYFGPGTRLTVT.

The chain uses TRBV9 and TRBJ2-6; TRBD2 aligns across 7 bases. Germline V gene data show CDR1 as SGDLS and CDR2 as YYNGEE. Trimming took 0 bases from V and 2 from J; bases not matched to a gene: 2. CDR3 length: 16 residues. CDR3 DNA sequence: TGTGCCAGCAGCGTAGCCGCGGGAGCTGGGGCCAACGTCCTGACTTTC. Its translation: CASSVAAGAGANVLTF.

The V gene is TRBV29-1, the J gene TRBJ1-1; possibly TRBD1 for D (5 bases). The V gene's germline CDR1 is SQVTM and CDR2 ANQGSEA. The CDR3 consists of 13 residues. V lost 6 bases to trimming and J lost 0 bases, with 11 bases between them. The CDR3 coding sequence is TGCAGCGTCGGGGCGGGGATGAACACTGAAGCTTTCTTT. It is translated as CSVGAGMNTEAFF. Using reference TRBV29-1 and TRBJ1-1 for the parts outside the CDR3, the full variable domain is SAVISQKPSRDICQRGTSLTIQCQVDSQVTMMFWYRQQPGQSLTLIATANQGSEATYESGFVIDKFPISRPNLTFSTLTVSNMSPEDSSIYLCSVGAGMNTEAFFGQGTRLTVV.

The J gene is TRBJ2-7, the V gene TRBV7-9, with D maybe TRBD1 (6 bases). CDR1 is SEHNR, CDR2 FQNEAQ, per germline (reference sequence). V was cut by 7 bases and J by 12 bases, with 19 bases left in between. This CDR3 has 12 amino acids. The CDR3 spells CASTDTYGQSYF. CDR3 sequence (DNA): TGTGCCAGCACCGATACCTATGGACAGTCGTACTTC.

The V gene is TRBV29-1, the J gene TRBJ1-1; tentatively, D is TRBD1 (6 bases). This CDR3 region has 15 residues. CDR1 is SQVTM and CDR2 is ANQGSEA in the germline V gene. Trimming left V 5 bases short and J 7 bases short, with 23 bases between. The CDR3 spells CSVRTWGGAEGEAFF. CDR3 nucleotides: TGCAGCGTTCGAACGTGGGGGGGGGCAGAGGGTGAAGCTTTCTTT. The full variable domain, with the rest looked up from reference TRBV29-1 and TRBJ1-1, is SAVISQKPSRDICQRGTSLTIQCQVDSQVTMMFWYRQQPGQSLTLIATANQGSEATYESGFVIDKFPISRPNLTFSTLTVSNMSPEDSSIYLCSVRTWGGAEGEAFFGQGTRLTVV.

This clonotype was counted only a few times. J is TRBJ2-1 and V is TRBV7-8; possibly TRBD2 for D (6 bases). The germline CDR1 and CDR2 sequences are SGHVS and FQNEAQ. The CDR3 has 16 amino acids. V dropped 1 base and J dropped 0 bases, with 10 bases sitting between them. This CDR3 reads CASSLDGGASYNEQFF. CDR3 coding DNA: TGTGCCAGCAGCTTAGATGGCGGGGCCTCCTACAATGAGCAGTTCTTC.

The chain combines TRBV4-2 with TRBJ2-5; 9 bases match TRBD2. With 1 base clipped from V and 2 bases from J, the junction kept 2 bases outside the gene matches. From germline, CDR1 is LGHNA and CDR2 YNFKEQ. CDR3 length equals 15 residues. The CDR3 sequence is CASSQGLAAQETQYF. In DNA, the CDR3 is TGTGCCAGCAGCCAAGGACTAGCGGCACAAGAGACCCAGTACTTC.

The gene calls are TRBV5-1 and TRBJ2-1; no reliable D call. The CDR3 has 13 amino acids. The germline gives CDR1 SGHRS, CDR2 YFSETQ. Trimming left V 5 bases short and J 7 bases short, with 13 bases between. CDR3 nucleotides: TGCGCCAGCAGTTCTCCAGTACAAAATGAGCAGTTCTTC. This translates into CASSSPVQNEQFF.

J is TRBJ1-1 and V is TRBV12-5, with a possible D match to TRBD1 (6 bases). Trimming pared 1 base from V and 3 bases from J, leaving 24 bases between. Germline V gene data show CDR1 as LGHNT and CDR2 as FRNRAP. The CDR3 contains 19 residues. CDR3 residues: CASGLGLNREEYWDTEAFF. The DNA for the CDR3 is TGTGCTAGTGGTTTGGGCCTCAACAGGGAGGAGTATTGGGACACTGAAGCTTTCTTT.

The chain links TRBV5-5 to TRBJ2-3; possible D gene TRBD1, 5 bases. The germline V gene encodes CDR1 SGHKS and CDR2 YYEKEE (reference sequence). With 4 bases removed from V and 5 bases from J, the gap between germline ends came to 20 bases. This CDR3 region has 16 residues. CDR3 loop: CASSNPTPQGRDTQYF. CDR3 DNA: TGTGCCAGCAGCAATCCGACTCCCCAGGGTCGAGATACGCAGTATTTT.

This chain connects TRBV9 to TRBJ2-4; 7 nucleotides match TRBD1. The CDR3 runs 14 residues. J lost 12 bases, V lost 3 bases, and 12 bases had no gene match. The germline V gene has CDR1 SGDLS and CDR2 YYNGEE. This CDR3 reads CASSGRTGDPPQYF. In nucleotides, the CDR3 is TGTGCCAGCAGCGGGAGAACAGGGGACCCACCTCAGTACTTC.

The J gene is TRBJ2-1, the V gene TRBV9; TRBD2 aligns across 12 bases. The CDR3 consists of 17 residues. CDR1 SGDLS and CDR2 YYNGEE come from the germline V gene. The J segment lost 7 bases and the V segment lost 4 bases, leaving 12 bases of the junction unmatched. CDR3: CASSPVAGLAGLNEQFF. The CDR3 DNA sequence: TGTGCCAGCAGCCCCGTAGCGGGACTAGCGGGTTTGAATGAGCAGTTCTTC.

This clonotype was seen a few times. The rearrangement uses TRBV18 and TRBJ1-2; D gene ambiguous. V shed 2 bases and J shed 2 bases, with 3 bases lying between them. The CDR3 is 12 residues long. CDR1 is KGHSH, CDR2 LQKENI, per germline. The CDR3 DNA sequence: TGTGCCAGCTCACCAGAAAACTATGGCTACACCTTC. It encodes CASSPENYGYTF.

CDR3 in DNA: TGCGCCAGCAGCTTGCGTGGGACGGAAGGCTACGAGCAGTACTTC. This gives the protein CASSLRGTEGYEQYF. J is TRBJ2-7 and V is TRBV5-1; D possibly uses TRBD1 or TRBD2 (5 bases each). In germline, CDR1 is SGHRS, CDR2 YFSETQ. The ends were cut back, 1 base at V and 3 bases at J, with 14 bases in the middle. This CDR3 is 15 amino acids long.

The chain employs TRBV20-1 and TRBJ2-4, with a tentative D call TRBD1 (5 bases). Germline V gene sequence: CDR1 DFQATT, CDR2 SNEGSKA (reference sequence). CDR3 size: 19 residues. Between the trimmed V and J ends, which lost 5 bases and 0 bases, there was a span of 26 bases. The DNA of the CDR3 is TGCAGTGCTGGTGCGAGCCCCGGAGCAGGGCATTCAGCCAAAAACATTCAGTACTTC. Its translation: CSAGASPGAGHSAKNIQYF.

This sequence joins TRBV3-1 and TRBJ2-1; 9 bases agree with TRBD2. CDR1 and CDR2 from the germline V gene are LGHDT and YNNKEL (reference sequence). J gave up 8 bases and V 4 bases, and 18 bases lay outside the gene matches. This CDR3 comprises 18 residues. CDR3 sequence: CASSPPGSGSLLADEQFF. CDR3 sequence (DNA): TGTGCCAGCAGCCCCCCGGGTAGCGGGAGCTTACTTGCAGATGAGCAGTTCTTC.

This chain links TRBV5-5 with TRBJ2-7; D ambiguous. The CDR3 totals 14 residues. The ends were cut back, 2 bases at V and 3 bases at J, with 12 bases in the middle. Germline-derived CDR1 and CDR2 are SGHKS and YYEKEE (reference sequence). The CDR3 sequence: CASSFTTDIYEQYF. The CDR3 bases are TGTGCCAGCAGCTTTACGACCGATATCTACGAGCAGTACTTC. The full variable domain, its missing parts supplied by reference TRBV5-5 and TRBJ2-7, is DAGVTQSPTHLIKTRGQQVTLRCSPISGHKSVSWYQQVLGQGPQFIFQYYEKEERGRGNFPDRFSARQFPNYSSELNVNALLLGDSALYLCASSFTTDIYEQYFGPGTRLTVT.

This clonotype was recorded once. A junction boundary mismatches the germline segment, possibly from a read error. The chain has TRBV7-7 and TRBJ2-5, with TRBD2 matching over 12 bases. This CDR3 spans 16 amino acids. The germline gives CDR1 SSHAT, CDR2 FNYEAQ (reference sequence). The CDR3 protein is CASSLAPGLAGETQYF. DNA of the CDR3: TGTGCTAGCAGCTTAGCTCCGGGACTAGCGGGAGAGACCCAGTACTTC.